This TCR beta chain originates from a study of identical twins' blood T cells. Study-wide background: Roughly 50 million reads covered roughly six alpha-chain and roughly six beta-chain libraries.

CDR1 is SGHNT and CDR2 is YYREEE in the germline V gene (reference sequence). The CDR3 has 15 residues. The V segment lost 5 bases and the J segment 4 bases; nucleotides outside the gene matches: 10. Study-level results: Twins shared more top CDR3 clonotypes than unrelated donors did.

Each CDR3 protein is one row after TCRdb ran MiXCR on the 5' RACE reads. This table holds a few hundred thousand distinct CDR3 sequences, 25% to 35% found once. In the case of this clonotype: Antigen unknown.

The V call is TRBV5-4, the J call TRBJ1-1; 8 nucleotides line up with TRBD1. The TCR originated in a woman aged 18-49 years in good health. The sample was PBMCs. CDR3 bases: TGTGCCAGCAGTTTATACAGGGGGGACGGCACTGAAGCTTTCTTT. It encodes CASSLYRGDGTEAFF.